These T cell receptor beta chains were read from a single sample in a study of T cells in Graves' hyperthyroidism and ophthalmopathy. TCRdb processed the multiplex PCR reads anew with MiXCR; each CDR3 protein has one entry. The table lists 500,000 to 750,000 distinct CDR3 sequences, more than 15% of them singletons. The specimen sequenced was blood. The source is a woman aged 30 to 39 with Graves' hyperthyroidism. The CDR3 runs from the conserved cysteine through the conserved F or W. The order of the fields is clone size, D gene, J gene, V gene, CDR3 protein, CDR3 DNA. The D gene is left open where the match is weak. Only part of the rows carry a size: once, few, many, or a class if the clone is expanded.

many	TRBD2	TRBJ2-1	TRBV7-8	CASSHSGRLYNEQFF	TGTGCCAGCAGCCATAGCGGGAGGCTATACAATGAGCAGTTCTTC
once	NA	TRBJ1-3	TRBV20-1	CSARGWTNSGNTIYF	TGCAGTGCTAGAGGATGGACAAACTCTGGAAACACCATATATTTT
many	NA	TRBJ1-1	TRBV30	CAWSIRTSGVTEAFF	TGTGCCTGGAGTATTAGGACGAGCGGGGTAACTGAAGCTTTCTTT
many	TRBD2	TRBJ2-7	TRBV12-3/TRBV12-4	CASSTGLAGSYEQYF	TGTGCCAGCAGTACGGGACTAGCGGGATCCTACGAGCAGTACTTC
NA	NA	TRBJ2-3	TRBV6-1	CASSRIGTDTQYF	TGTGCCAGCAGTAGAATTGGGACAGATACGCAGTATTTT
NA	NA	TRBJ1-3	TRBV28	CASTGIKMRSGNTIYF	TGTGCCAGCACAGGGATCAAAATGAGATCGGGAAACACCATATATTTT
many	TRBD2	TRBJ2-1	TRBV20-1	CSARTAGGANEQFF	TGCAGTGCTAGAACAGCGGGAGGGGCGAATGAGCAGTTCTTC
many	NA	TRBJ1-1	TRBV2	CASSEARQPNTEAFF	TGTGCCAGCAGTGAAGCTCGACAGCCAAACACTGAAGCTTTCTTT
many	NA	TRBJ2-2	TRBV4-1	CASSRSGRGELFF	TGCGCCAGCAGCCGATCGGGGCGTGGGGAGCTGTTTTTT
few	NA	TRBJ2-1	TRBV7-9	CASTTPRGYEQFF	TGTGCCAGCACCACACCACGAGGGTATGAGCAGTTCTTC
NA	TRBD1	TRBJ2-3	TRBV2	CATWGTGSSTDTQYF	TGTGCCACATGGGGGACAGGGAGTAGCACAGATACGCAGTATTTT
NA	NA	TRBJ2-2	TRBV29-1	CSVYALGELFF	TGCAGCGTTTATGCATTGGGGGAGCTGTTTTTT
once	TRBD1	TRBJ2-5	TRBV6-9	CASSYQQGEGETQYF	TGTGCCAGCAGTTATCAGCAGGGGGAAGGAGAGACCCAGTACTTC
many	TRBD1	TRBJ2-7	TRBV2	CASSVARGQGGTYEQYF	TGTGCCAGCAGTGTAGCCCGGGGACAGGGGGGAACCTACGAGCAGTACTTC
NA	NA	TRBJ2-3	TRBV4-3	CASSQDPPAGSADTQYF	TGCGCCAGCAGCCAAGATCCCCCGGCGGGATCGGCGGATACGCAGTATTTT
few	NA	TRBJ2-3	TRBV4-1	CASSQDRGITDTQYF	TGCGCCAGCAGCCAAGACAGGGGAATCACAGATACGCAGTATTTT
few	TRBD1	TRBJ2-7	TRBV20-1	CSASQGAYEQYF	TGCAGTGCTAGTCAGGGGGCCTACGAGCAGTACTTC
many	NA	TRBJ1-1	TRBV30	CAWSVRPMNTEAFF	TGTGCCTGGAGTGTAAGGCCGATGAACACTGAAGCTTTCTTT
NA	NA	TRBJ2-1	TRBV20-1	CSARDRAAYNEQFF	TGCAGTGCTAGAGATAGGGCCGCCTACAATGAGCAGTTCTTC
NA	NA	TRBJ2-3	TRBV4-1	CASSQGVSETTDTQYF	TGCGCCAGCAGCCAAGGGGTTTCGGAGACCACAGATACGCAGTATTTT
NA	NA	TRBJ2-5	TRBV7-9	CASSLGGGGIQETQYF	TGTGCCAGCAGCTTAGGGGGAGGCGGAATCCAAGAGACCCAGTACTTC
NA	NA	TRBJ2-4	TRBV27	CASSLLGGINIQYF	TGTGCCAGCAGTTTACTGGGGGGCATCAACATTCAGTACTTC
many	TRBD1	TRBJ1-2	TRBV5-1	CASSTAGTGRGYGYTF	TGCGCCAGCAGCACGGCCGGGACAGGGAGAGGATATGGCTACACCTTC
many	NA	TRBJ1-1	TRBV7-2	CASSLEGGRALSEAFF	TGTGCCAGCAGCTTAGAGGGCGGTAGGGCTTTGTCTGAAGCTTTCTTT
many	NA	TRBJ1-2	TRBV6-1	CASSEARNGYTF	TGTGCCAGCAGTGAAGCGCGCAATGGCTACACCTTC
many	NA	TRBJ1-1	TRBV27	CASSLPGQSEAFF	TGTGCCAGCAGTTTACCAGGACAGTCTGAAGCTTTCTTT
NA	NA	TRBJ1-6	TRBV12-3/TRBV12-4	CASSLEQGVLHF	TGTGCCAGCAGTTTGGAGCAGGGTGTCCTCCACTTT
many	NA	TRBJ2-5	TRBV7-6	CASSLANVPRTQETQYF	TGTGCCAGCAGCTTAGCCAACGTACCCAGAACCCAAGAGACCCAGTACTTC
NA	NA	TRBJ2-1	TRBV7-6	CASSLYHGAHNEQFF	TGTGCCAGCAGCTTATACCACGGGGCCCACAATGAGCAGTTCTTC
many	TRBD1	TRBJ1-1	TRBV5-1	CASSLNSGGPTSAFF	TGCGCCAGCAGCTTGAATTCAGGGGGTCCCACGAGTGCTTTCTTT
many	NA	TRBJ2-3	TRBV20-1	CSASGSGDGGTDTQYF	TGCAGTGCTAGTGGGTCAGGGGATGGAGGCACAGATACGCAGTATTTT
NA	TRBD2	TRBJ2-1	TRBV7-2	CASSGNGAGGPWNEQFF	TGTGCCAGCAGCGGAAACGGGGCGGGAGGGCCCTGGAATGAGCAGTTCTTC
few	TRBD2	TRBJ2-3	TRBV7-6	CASSQGLEASPDTQYF	TGTGCCAGCAGCCAGGGACTAGAAGCCTCCCCAGATACGCAGTATTTT
NA	NA	TRBJ2-3	TRBV11-3	CASSLEVPDTQYF	TGTGCCAGCAGCTTAGAGGTACCAGATACGCAGTATTTT
NA	NA	TRBJ1-1	TRBV9	CASSVESGAEAFF	TGTGCCAGCAGCGTAGAATCAGGTGCTGAAGCTTTCTTT